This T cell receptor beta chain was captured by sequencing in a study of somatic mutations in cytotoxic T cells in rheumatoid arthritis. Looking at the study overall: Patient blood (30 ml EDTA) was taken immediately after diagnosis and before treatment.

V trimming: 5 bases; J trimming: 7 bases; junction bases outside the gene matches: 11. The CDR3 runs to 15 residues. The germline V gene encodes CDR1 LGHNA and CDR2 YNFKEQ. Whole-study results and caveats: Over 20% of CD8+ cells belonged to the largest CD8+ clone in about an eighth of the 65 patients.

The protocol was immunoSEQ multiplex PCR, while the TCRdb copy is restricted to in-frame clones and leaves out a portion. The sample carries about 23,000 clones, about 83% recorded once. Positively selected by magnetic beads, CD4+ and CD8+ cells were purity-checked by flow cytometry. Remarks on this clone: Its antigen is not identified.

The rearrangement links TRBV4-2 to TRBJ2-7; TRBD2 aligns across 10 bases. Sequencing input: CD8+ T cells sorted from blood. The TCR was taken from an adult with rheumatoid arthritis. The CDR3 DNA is TGTGCCAGCAGCGGGCGGGCTAGCGGGAGTGGGGAGCAGTACTTC. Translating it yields CASSGRASGSGEQYF.